This record covers a single T cell receptor (beta chain). Its target is not known. V lost 6 bases to trimming and J lost 6 bases; unmatched junction nucleotides: 3. The CDR3 contains 13 residues. CDR1 MNHNS and CDR2 SASEGT come from the germline V gene. The authors made TCR beta libraries by quantitative 5'-RACE with molecular barcodes. TCRdb passed the 5' RACE reads through MiXCR, listing each CDR3 protein once. In the table there are around 430,000 distinct CDR3 sequences, 17% of which are singletons. The record originates from a study of CD8 T cells in ankylosing spondylitis. General study results and limits: Made up of several highly homologous variants, a TCR beta motif appeared characteristic of ankylosing spondylitis blood. In synovial fluid and blood from reactive arthritis, some motif variants were previously reported. Clones linked to disease, bearing a CD8+ phenotype, were relatively rare in peripheral blood. Reports say disease-linked clones showed up significantly more in matched ankylosing spondylitis synovial fluid.

This chain joins TRBV6-1 and TRBJ1-5; 9 nucleotides agree with TRBD1. Sequenced sample: blood, either unsorted or a sorted T cell fraction (not recorded which). The clonotype originates from a male donor with ankylosing spondylitis. CDR3 sequence reads: CASSRDRVQPQHF. CDR3 sequence (DNA): TGTGCCAGCAGCCGGGACAGGGTTCAGCCCCAGCATTTT.